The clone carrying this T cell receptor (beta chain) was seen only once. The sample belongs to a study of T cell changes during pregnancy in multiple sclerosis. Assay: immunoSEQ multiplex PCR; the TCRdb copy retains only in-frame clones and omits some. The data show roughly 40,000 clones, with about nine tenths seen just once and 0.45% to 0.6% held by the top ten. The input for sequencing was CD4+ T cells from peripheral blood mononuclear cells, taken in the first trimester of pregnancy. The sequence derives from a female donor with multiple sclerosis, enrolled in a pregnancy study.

This chain's CDR3 is CASRATSGSYEQFF. As DNA, the CDR3 is TGCGCCAGCAGGGCCACTAGCGGGAGTTATGAGCAGTTCTTC. J is TRBJ2-1 and V is TRBV10-2; 11 bases map to TRBD2. This CDR3 comprises 14 residues. After removal of 6 bases from V and 8 bases from J, the junction contained 6 bases not matched to a gene. The germline CDR1 and CDR2 sequences are WSHSY and SAAADI.